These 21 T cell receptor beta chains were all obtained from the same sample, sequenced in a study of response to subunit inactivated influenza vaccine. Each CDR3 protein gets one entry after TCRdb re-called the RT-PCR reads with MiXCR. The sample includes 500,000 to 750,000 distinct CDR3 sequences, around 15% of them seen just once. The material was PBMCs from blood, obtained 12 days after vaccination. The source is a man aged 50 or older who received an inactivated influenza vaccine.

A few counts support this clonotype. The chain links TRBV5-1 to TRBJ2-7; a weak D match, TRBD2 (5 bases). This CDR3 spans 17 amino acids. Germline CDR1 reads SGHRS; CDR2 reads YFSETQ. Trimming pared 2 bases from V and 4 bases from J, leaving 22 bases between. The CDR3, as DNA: TGCGCCAGCAGCTTAGCTGTCGAGGGAGATTTCGGGTACGAGCAGTACTTC. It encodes CASSLAVEGDFGYEQYF.

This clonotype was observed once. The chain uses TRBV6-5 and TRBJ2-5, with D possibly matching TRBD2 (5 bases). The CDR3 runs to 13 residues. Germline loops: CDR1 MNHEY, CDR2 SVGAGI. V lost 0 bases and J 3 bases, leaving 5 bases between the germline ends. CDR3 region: CASSYSGKETQYF. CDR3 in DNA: TGTGCCAGCAGTTACTCCGGGAAAGAGACCCAGTACTTC.

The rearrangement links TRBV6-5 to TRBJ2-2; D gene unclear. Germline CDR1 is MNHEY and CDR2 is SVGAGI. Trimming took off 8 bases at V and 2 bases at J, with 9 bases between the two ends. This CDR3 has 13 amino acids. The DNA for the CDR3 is TGTGCCAGCGGGTACTATAACACCGGGGAGCTGTTTTTT. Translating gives CASGYYNTGELFF.

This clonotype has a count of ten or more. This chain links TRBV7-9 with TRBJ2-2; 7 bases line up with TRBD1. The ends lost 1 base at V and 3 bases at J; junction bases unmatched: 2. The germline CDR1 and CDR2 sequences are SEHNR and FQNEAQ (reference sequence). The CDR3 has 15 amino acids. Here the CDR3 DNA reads TGTGCCAGCAGCTTAGGGGACAGAGACACCGGGGAGCTGTTTTTT. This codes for CASSLGDRDTGELFF.

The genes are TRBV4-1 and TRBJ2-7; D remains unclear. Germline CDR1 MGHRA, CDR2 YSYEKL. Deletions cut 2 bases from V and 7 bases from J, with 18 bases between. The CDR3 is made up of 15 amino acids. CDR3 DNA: TGCGCCAGCAGCCAACACGTTTATGTCCCCCTTGAGCAGTACTTC. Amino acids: CASSQHVYVPLEQYF.

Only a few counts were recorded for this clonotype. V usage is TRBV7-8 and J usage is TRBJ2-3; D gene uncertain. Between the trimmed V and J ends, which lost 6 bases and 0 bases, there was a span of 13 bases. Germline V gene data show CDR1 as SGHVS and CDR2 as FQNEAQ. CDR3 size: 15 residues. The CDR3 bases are TGTGCCAGCAGTCACACTACCGCTAGCACAGATACGCAGTATTTT. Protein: CASSHTTASTDTQYF.

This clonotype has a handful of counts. The CDR3 DNA follows: TGTGCCAGCAGCCAACAACTAGTAAGCGGGGGGCCCCTGCAGTTCTTC. Amino acid sequence: CASSQQLVSGGPLQFF. This chain links TRBV12-3 or TRBV12-4 with TRBJ2-1; 9 bases align to TRBD2. This CDR3 is built from 16 residues. The J segment lost 12 bases and the V segment lost 6 bases, leaving 18 bases of the junction unmatched.

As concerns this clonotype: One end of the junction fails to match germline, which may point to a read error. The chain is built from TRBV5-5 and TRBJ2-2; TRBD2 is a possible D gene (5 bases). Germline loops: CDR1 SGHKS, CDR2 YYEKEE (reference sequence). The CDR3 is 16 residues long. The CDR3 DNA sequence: TGTGCCAGCAGCCCCAGGAATTCAGCGAACACCGGGGATCTGTTTTTT. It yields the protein CASSPRNSANTGDLFF.

The CDR3 loop reads CASSPGAGAKNIQYF. The CDR3 coding sequence is TGTGCCAGCAGTCCAGGGGCCGGAGCCAAAAACATTCAGTACTTC. J is TRBJ2-4 and V is TRBV12-3 or TRBV12-4; the D gene is possibly TRBD1 (6 bases). The germline V and J ends were trimmed by 5 bases and 0 bases, with 11 bases remaining between them. This CDR3 has 15 residues.

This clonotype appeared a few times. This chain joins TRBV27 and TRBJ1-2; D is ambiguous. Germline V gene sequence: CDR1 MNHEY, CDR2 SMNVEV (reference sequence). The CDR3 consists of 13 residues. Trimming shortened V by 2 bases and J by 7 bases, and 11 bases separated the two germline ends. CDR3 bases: TGTGCCAGCAGTTTAGGGAGGTTCGGTGGCTACACCTTC. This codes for CASSLGRFGGYTF.

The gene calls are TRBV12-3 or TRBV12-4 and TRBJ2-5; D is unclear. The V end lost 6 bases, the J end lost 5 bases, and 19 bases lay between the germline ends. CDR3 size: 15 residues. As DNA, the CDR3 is TGTGCCAGCAGCCAGACGCCGAAGAGGATTGAGACCCAGTACTTC. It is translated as CASSQTPKRIETQYF.

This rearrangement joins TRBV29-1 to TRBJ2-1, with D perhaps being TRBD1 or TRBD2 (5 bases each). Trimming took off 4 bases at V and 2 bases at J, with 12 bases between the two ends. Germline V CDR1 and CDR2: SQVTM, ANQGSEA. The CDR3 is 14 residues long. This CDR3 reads CSVGSLGAYNEQFF. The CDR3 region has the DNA TGCAGCGTTGGATCTTTGGGGGCCTACAATGAGCAGTTCTTC.

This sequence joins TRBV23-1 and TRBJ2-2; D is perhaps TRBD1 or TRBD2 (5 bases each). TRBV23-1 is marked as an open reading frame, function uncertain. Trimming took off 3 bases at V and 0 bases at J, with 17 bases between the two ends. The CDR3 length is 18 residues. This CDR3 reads CASSHRDRPEANTGELFF. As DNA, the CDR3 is TGCGCCAGCAGTCACCGGGACCGGCCCGAAGCGAACACCGGGGAGCTGTTTTTT.

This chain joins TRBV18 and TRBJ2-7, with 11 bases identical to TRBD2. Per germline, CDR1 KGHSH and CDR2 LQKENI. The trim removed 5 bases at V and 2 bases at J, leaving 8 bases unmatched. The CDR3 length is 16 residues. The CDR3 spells CASSASVAGGAYEQYF. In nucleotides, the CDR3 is TGTGCCAGCTCAGCCTCGGTAGCGGGAGGGGCCTACGAGCAGTACTTC.

The CDR3 is CASSLDNRGPLSGELFF. The DNA for the CDR3 is TGTGCCAGCAGCTTAGATAACAGGGGGCCCCTATCAGGGGAACTGTTTTTT. The V call is TRBV7-6, the J call TRBJ1-4; TRBD1 agrees at 9 bases. V dropped 1 base and J dropped 12; count of bases not matched to a gene: 15. CDR1 and CDR2 (germline): SGHVS, FNYEAQ. The CDR3 is 17 residues long.

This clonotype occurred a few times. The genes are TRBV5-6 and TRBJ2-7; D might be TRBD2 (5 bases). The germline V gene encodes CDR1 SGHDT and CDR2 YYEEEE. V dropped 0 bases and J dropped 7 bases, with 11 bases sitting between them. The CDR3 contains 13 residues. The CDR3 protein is CASSLGRTWEQYF. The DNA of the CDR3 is TGTGCCAGCAGCTTGGGGCGGACTTGGGAGCAGTACTTC.

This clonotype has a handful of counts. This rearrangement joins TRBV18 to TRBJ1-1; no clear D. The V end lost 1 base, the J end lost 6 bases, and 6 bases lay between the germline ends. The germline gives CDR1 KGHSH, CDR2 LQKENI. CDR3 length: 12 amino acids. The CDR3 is CASSPRLAEAFF. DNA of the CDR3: TGTGCCAGCTCACCACGCCTCGCTGAAGCTTTCTTT.

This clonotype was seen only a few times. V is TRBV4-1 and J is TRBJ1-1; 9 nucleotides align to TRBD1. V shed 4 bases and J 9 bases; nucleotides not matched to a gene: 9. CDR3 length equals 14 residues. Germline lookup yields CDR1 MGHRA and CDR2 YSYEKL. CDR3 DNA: TGCGCCAGCAGCCTCAGGACAGGGGAAGTGAAAGCTTTCTTT. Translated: CASSLRTGEVKAFF.

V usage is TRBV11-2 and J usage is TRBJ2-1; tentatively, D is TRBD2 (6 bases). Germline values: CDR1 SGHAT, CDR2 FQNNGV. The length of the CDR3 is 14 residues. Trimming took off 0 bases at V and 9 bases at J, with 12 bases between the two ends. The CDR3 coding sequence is TGTGCCAGCAGCTTAGATTGGGGGGTGGGTGAGCAGTTCTTC. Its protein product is CASSLDWGVGEQFF.

The CDR3 loop is CASATGWGSSLDEQYF. The CDR3 nucleotides read TGTGCCAGCGCTACGGGTTGGGGGTCCTCCCTGGACGAGCAGTACTTC. The chain carries TRBV28 and TRBJ2-7, with D possibly being TRBD1 or TRBD2 (5 bases each). Trimming cost V 8 bases and J 5 bases, with 25 bases left between them. The CDR3 is 16 residues long. In germline, CDR1 is MDHEN, CDR2 SYDVKM.

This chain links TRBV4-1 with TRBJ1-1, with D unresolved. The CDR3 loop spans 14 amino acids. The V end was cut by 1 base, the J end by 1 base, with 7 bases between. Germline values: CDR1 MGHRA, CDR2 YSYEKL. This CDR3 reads CASSQVVGNTEAFF. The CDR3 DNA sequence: TGCGCCAGCAGCCAAGTTGTAGGGAACACTGAAGCTTTCTTT.